This TCR beta chain was recovered during a study of CD8 T cells in ankylosing spondylitis. Notes on the study in general: A TCR beta motif of seven or eight highly homologous variants appeared characteristic of ankylosing spondylitis blood.

TCRdb analysed the 5' RACE reads with MiXCR anew, one entry per CDR3 protein. The table records hundreds of thousands of distinct CDR3 sequences, roughly 27% of them present only once. Germline loops: CDR1 DFQATT, CDR2 SNEGSKA (reference sequence). The junction had 11 bases not matched to a gene; V was cut back by 2 bases and J by 3 bases. CDR3 length: 16 amino acids. Only a few counts were recorded for this clonotype. Its antigen is unknown. The sequenced sample was blood, either unsorted or a sorted T cell fraction (not recorded which). The chain combines TRBV20-1 with TRBJ2-5; TRBD2 aligns across 8 bases. The sequence came from a male donor with ankylosing spondylitis. The CDR3 reads CSARPEGREVKETQYF. CDR3 sequence (DNA): TGCAGTGCTAGACCCGAAGGGCGGGAGGTCAAAGAGACCCAGTACTTC.